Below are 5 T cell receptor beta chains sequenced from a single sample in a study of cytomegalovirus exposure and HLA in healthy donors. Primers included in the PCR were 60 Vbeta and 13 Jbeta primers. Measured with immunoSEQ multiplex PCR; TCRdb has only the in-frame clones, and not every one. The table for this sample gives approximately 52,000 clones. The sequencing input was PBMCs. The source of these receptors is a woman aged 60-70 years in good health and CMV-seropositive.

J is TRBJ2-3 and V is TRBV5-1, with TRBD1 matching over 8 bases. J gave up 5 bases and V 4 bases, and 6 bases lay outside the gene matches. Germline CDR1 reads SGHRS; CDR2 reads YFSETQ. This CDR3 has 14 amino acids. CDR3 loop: CASSRTTGGDTQYF. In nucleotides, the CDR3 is TGCGCCAGCAGCCGAACCACAGGGGGAGATACGCAGTATTTT. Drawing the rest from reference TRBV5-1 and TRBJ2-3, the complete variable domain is KAGVTQTPRYLIKTRGQQVTLSCSPISGHRSVSWYQQTPGQGLQFLFEYFSETQRNKGNFPGRFSGRQFSNSRSEMNVSTLELGDSALYLCASSRTTGGDTQYFGPGTRLTVL.

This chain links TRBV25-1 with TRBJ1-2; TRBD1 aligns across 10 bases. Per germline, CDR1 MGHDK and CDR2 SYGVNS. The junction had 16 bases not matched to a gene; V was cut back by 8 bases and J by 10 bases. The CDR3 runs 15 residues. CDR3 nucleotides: TGTGCCAGCGCAAAAAGACAGGGGGCTGCGGACGACTACACCTTC. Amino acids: CASAKRQGAADDYTF.

CDR3 sequence reads: CASGQTNEQFF. The CDR3 region has the DNA TGTGCCAGCGGGCAGACGAATGAGCAGTTCTTC. The rearrangement uses TRBV6-1 and TRBJ2-1, with D hard to call. V lost 8 bases and J lost 7, with 9 bases in between. The CDR3 has 11 amino acids. Germline V CDR1 and CDR2: MNHNS, SASEGT.

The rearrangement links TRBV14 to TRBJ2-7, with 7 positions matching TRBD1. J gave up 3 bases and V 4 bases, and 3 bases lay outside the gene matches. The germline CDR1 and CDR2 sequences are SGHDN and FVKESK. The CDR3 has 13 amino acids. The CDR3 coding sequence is TGTGCCAGCAGCCGATGGACAGGCTACGAGCAGTACTTC. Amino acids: CASSRWTGYEQYF.

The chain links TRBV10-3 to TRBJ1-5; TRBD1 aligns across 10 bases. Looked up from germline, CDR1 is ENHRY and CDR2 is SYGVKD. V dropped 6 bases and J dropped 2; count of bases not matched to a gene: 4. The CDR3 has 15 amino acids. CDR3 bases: TGTGCCATCAGATCCGGGACAGGGGGCAATCAGCCCCAGCATTTT. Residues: CAIRSGTGGNQPQHF.